This TCR beta chain was sequenced for a study of blood T cell repertoires in COVID-19 (dated by TCRdb to 2020 to 2021). Describing the broader study: Samples from collaborators originated in the United States, Italy and Spain and spanned both the acute and convalescent phases of COVID-19. A freely available public database, intended as a resource for researchers studying the immune response to SARS-CoV-2, is where the repertoires were released. Samples were obtained from the ongoing ImmuneRACE study (first 160 participants) and from 1,254 subjects provided by 6 global collaborators. The prospective study material was composed of cDNA or gDNA derived from T cells, B-cell-depleted T cells, or PBMCs. A de-identified subject ID, COVID-19 status, age in years and sex were almost always included in the sample metadata. The dataset comprised deeply sampled blood TCRbeta repertoires from subjects exposed to, actively infected with, or recovered from COVID-19. Where HLA class I and class II types were available, the types were taken from metadata supplied by the sample provider, not from assay-based typing.

TCRbeta CDR3 regions were amplified from genomic DNA using the immunoSEQ Assay, a bias-controlled multiplex PCR. The authors' analysis ran thus. The number of nucleated cells in each sample was estimated by amplification of reference gene primers within the assay. To quantify the absolute abundance of each unique TCRbeta CDR3 rearrangement, sequence reads were collapsed and filtered. For each sample, productive Simpson clonality was calculated by taking the square root of Simpson's diversity index across productive rearrangements. Entries here come from immuneACCESS through TCRdb and include only in-frame sequences with V and J called. Some clones fail to appear in such tables; in the studies checked, an unresolved V gene covers under half of the shortfall, and the cause of the remainder is unknown. V and J calls and clone size are copied from that table; D and trimming were computed from the DNA. The sample table shows about 160,000 clones, and about nine tenths are seen once. The ten largest make up about 4.2% of the sample.

Study-wide conclusions, independent of this receptor: The amount of clinical and demographic metadata varied by source and participant and was provided uncurated.

Collaborating institutions collected whole blood in K2EDTA tubes following their own protocols. Collaborator samples were shipped for TCRbeta analysis as frozen whole blood, isolated PBMCs, or DNA extracted from either sample type. CDR3 length: 15 amino acids, cysteine to phenylalanine. The read is trimmed to its CDR3 DNA, 45 bases read in frame from base 1. V is pruned by 2 bases and J by 5 bases, leaving 1 base of the junction without a gene match. CDR1 and CDR2 (SGHVS, FNYEAQ) derive from the germline V gene. Details on this clone: The target of this receptor is not known. Nothing much larger sits one base from this clone, and base qualities are not available.

Specimen: peripheral blood. The sequence was obtained from an older woman with active or convalescent COVID-19. The rearrangement combines TRBV7-6 with TRBJ2-2; TRBD1 matches 11 bases in the middle. The nucleotide sequence is TGTGCCAGCAGCTTATGGGACAGGGGGACCGGGGAGCTGTTTTTT. This translates into CASSLWDRGTGELFF.